The 13 T cell receptor beta chains reported below all come from one sample, sequenced in a study of cytomegalovirus exposure and HLA in healthy donors. PCR used 60 Vbeta primers and 13 Jbeta primers. Here immunoSEQ multiplex PCR was the method, and the copy in TCRdb shows in-frame clones only, minus some. The sample carries roughly 100,000 clones, approximately 11% recorded once. The sequenced sample was PBMCs. The receptors come from a man aged 35 to 55 in good health and CMV-seropositive.

The chain uses TRBV19 and TRBJ2-1; tentative D call: TRBD1 (6 bases). This CDR3 is built from 14 residues. Germline values: CDR1 LNHDA, CDR2 SQIVND (reference sequence). The germline V and J ends were trimmed by 3 bases and 7 bases, with 13 bases remaining between them. The CDR3, as DNA: TGTGCCAGTAGTATCCGGACAGCCTGGAATGAGCAGTTCTTC. This codes for CASSIRTAWNEQFF.

The CDR3 region has the DNA TGCAGCGTTTCCCATCAGGGTTACGAGCAGTACTTC. Protein product: CSVSHQGYEQYF. The V gene is TRBV29-1, the J gene TRBJ2-7, with TRBD1 as a possible D gene (5 bases). The CDR3 has 12 residues. Per germline, CDR1 SQVTM and CDR2 ANQGSEA. The V end lost 5 bases, the J end lost 4 bases, and 12 bases lay between the germline ends.

This clone was detected only a few times. The rearrangement joins TRBV9 to TRBJ2-1, with 12 bases lining up with TRBD2. Germline V lookup: CDR1 SGDLS, CDR2 YYNGEE. This CDR3 spans 16 amino acids. Trimming cost V 3 bases and J 4 bases; bases outside gene matches: 5. The CDR3 nucleotides read TGTGCCAGCAGCGCGACTAGCGGGAGCCAATACAATGAGCAGTTCTTC. This gives the protein CASSATSGSQYNEQFF.

The rearrangement uses TRBV12-5 and TRBJ1-5; a weak D match, TRBD1 (6 bases). This CDR3 is built from 15 residues. Germline V gene data show CDR1 as LGHNT and CDR2 as FRNRAP. The V end was cut by 5 bases, the J end by 0 bases, with 11 bases between. In DNA, the CDR3 is TGTGCTAGTGGTCGGACAGCGAATAGCAATCAGCCCCAGCATTTT. It encodes CASGRTANSNQPQHF.

The chain couples TRBV6-1 to TRBJ2-1, with TRBD2 identical over 8 bases. V lost 8 bases, J lost 9 bases, and 9 bases stayed unmatched. Per the germline V gene, CDR1 is MNHNS and CDR2 is SASEGT. The CDR3 has 13 amino acids. The CDR3 sequence is CASWVSGMGEQFF. In DNA form, the CDR3 reads TGTGCCAGCTGGGTTAGCGGGATGGGTGAGCAGTTCTTC.

The gene calls are TRBV7-3 and TRBJ2-2, with TRBD1 matching 12 bases. V gave up 5 bases and J gave up 11 bases; unmatched junction bases: 9. The CDR3 is 15 amino acids. Germline CDR1 SGHTA, CDR2 FQGTGA. DNA of the CDR3: TGTGCCAGCAGCGCCCGGGACAGGGGGCTCGGAGAGCTGTTTTTT. Encoded protein: CASSARDRGLGELFF.

This clone showed up just a few times. The chain couples TRBV11-2 to TRBJ2-7; 7 bases map to TRBD1. The junction had 3 bases not matched to a gene; V was cut back by 3 bases and J by 1 base. The CDR3 consists of 14 residues. Germline values: CDR1 SGHAT, CDR2 FQNNGV. CDR3 residues: CASSFGTASYEQYF. For the CDR3, the DNA is TGTGCCAGCAGCTTTGGGACAGCTTCCTACGAGCAGTACTTC.

In this sample, this clone turned up a few times. V and J are TRBV9 and TRBJ2-3, with 9 bases identical to TRBD2. The CDR3 is 16 residues long. Per germline, CDR1 SGDLS and CDR2 YYNGEE. V trimming: 4 bases; J trimming: 4 bases; junction bases outside the gene matches: 10. This chain's CDR3 is CASSLDLAGLADTQYF. DNA for the CDR3: TGTGCCAGCAGCCTGGATCTAGCGGGACTCGCAGATACGCAGTATTTT.

The chain is built from TRBV4-1 and TRBJ2-1; possibly TRBD2 for D (6 bases). With 1 base removed from V and 9 bases from J, the gap between germline ends came to 7 bases. Germline loops: CDR1 MGHRA, CDR2 YSYEKL. This CDR3 has 12 amino acids. The CDR3 loop reads CASSQVGSEQFF. The CDR3 bases are TGCGCCAGCAGCCAAGTCGGGAGTGAGCAGTTCTTC.

This chain joins TRBV6-5 and TRBJ2-1; 10 bases map to TRBD2. V shed 2 bases, J shed 8 bases, and the junction held 3 bases outside the gene matches. This CDR3 contains 14 residues. Germline V gene lookup returns CDR1 MNHEY and CDR2 SVGAGI. CDR3 DNA: TGTGCCAGCAGTTACAGCGGGAGGGCCGATGAGCAGTTCTTC. It specifies CASSYSGRADEQFF.

The J gene is TRBJ1-1, the V gene TRBV5-1; no clear D. CDR3 length: 14 residues. Germline assignment: CDR1 SGHRS and CDR2 YFSETQ. Trimming removed 0 bases from V and 0 bases from J, with 6 bases in between. In DNA form, the CDR3 reads TGCGCCAGCAGCTTGGACACCCTGAACACTGAAGCTTTCTTT. Translated: CASSLDTLNTEAFF.

The gene calls are TRBV14 and TRBJ2-1; 15 positions match TRBD2. This CDR3 is 14 amino acids long. V lost 4 bases, J lost 13 bases, and 5 bases stayed unmatched. The germline gives CDR1 SGHDN, CDR2 FVKESK. The CDR3 bases are TGTGCCAGCAGCCGTGGACTAGCGGGAGGGATCCAGTTCTTC. This codes for CASSRGLAGGIQFF. Full variable domain (remainder filled in from reference TRBV14 and TRBJ2-1): EAGVTQFPSHSVIEKGQTVTLRCDPISGHDNLYWYRRVMGKEIKFLLHFVKESKQDESGMPNNRFLAERTGGTYSTLKVQPAELEDSGVYFCASSRGLAGGIQFFGPGTRLTVL.

The CDR3 DNA reads TGTGCCAGCAGCTTAGGGCGGGAGGTCCCAGATACGCAGTATTTT. As protein: CASSLGREVPDTQYF. This chain uses TRBV7-9 with TRBJ2-3, with 8 bases aligning to TRBD2. Per the germline V gene, CDR1 is SEHNR and CDR2 is FQNEAQ (reference sequence). V dropped 1 base and J dropped 4; count of bases not matched to a gene: 4. The CDR3 spans 15 residues.